Shown below are 30 T cell receptor beta chains from a single sample sequenced in a study of T-cell reconstitution after alpha-beta-depleted transplantation in children. Molecular barcoding with unique molecular identifiers was used for the TCRbeta library. TCRdb fed the PCR reads into MiXCR, producing one record per CDR3 protein. The repertoire holds hundreds of thousands of distinct CDR3 sequences, with roughly an eighth as singletons. The sequencing used PBMCs from the stem cell graft donor, collected from the stem cell graft. All receptors derive from a human donor who donated a stem cell graft to a child with combined immunodeficiency.

This clonotype was observed a few times. The rearrangement uses TRBV18 and TRBJ2-1; 9 nucleotides line up with TRBD2. CDR3 length equals 16 residues. CDR1 is KGHSH, CDR2 LQKENI, per germline. The V and J ends lost 4 bases and 5 bases, in that order; junction bases with no gene match: 9. Here the CDR3 reads CASSRSSGNHHNEQFF. For the CDR3, the DNA is TGTGCCAGCTCACGATCTAGCGGGAATCACCACAATGAGCAGTTCTTC.

The V and J genes are TRBV4-2 and TRBJ1-1; no definite D call. The germline V gene encodes CDR1 LGHNA and CDR2 YNFKEQ. The CDR3 covers 14 residues. V gave up 1 base and J gave up 3 bases, with 9 bases separating them. DNA for the CDR3: TGTGCCAGCAGCCAAGTGCCGGAGGACACTGAAGCTTTCTTT. This codes for CASSQVPEDTEAFF.

This clonotype was counted ten times or more. The chain has TRBV29-1 and TRBJ2-7, with D maybe TRBD1 (6 bases). There are 13 residues in the CDR3. Trimming cost V 4 bases and J 3 bases, with 13 bases left between them. CDR1 SQVTM and CDR2 ANQGSEA come from the germline V gene. CDR3 nucleotide sequence: TGCAGCGTTGTTGCCAAGGGGGACTACGAGCAGTACTTC. It encodes CSVVAKGDYEQYF.

This sequence joins TRBV3-1 and TRBJ2-7; 9 positions match TRBD2. The trim removed 1 base at V and 4 bases at J, leaving 8 bases unmatched. The CDR3 extends over 16 amino acids. Germline assignment: CDR1 LGHDT and CDR2 YNNKEL (reference sequence). The chain's CDR3 is CASSQASGIYVYEQYF. CDR3 nucleotides: TGTGCCAGCAGCCAAGCTAGCGGGATATATGTGTACGAGCAGTACTTC.

This sequence joins TRBV7-2 and TRBJ2-7, with TRBD2 identical over 14 bases. This CDR3 has 17 residues. The germline CDR1 and CDR2 sequences are SGHTA and FQGNSA. Unmatched junction bases numbered 10, after V lost 4 bases and J lost 5 bases. The CDR3 nucleotides are TGTGCCAGCAGCTCGGGGACTAGCGGGAGAATAGGCGACGAGCAGTACTTC. This codes for CASSSGTSGRIGDEQYF.

This clonotype has at least ten counts. The genes are TRBV11-1 and TRBJ2-7; the D is unclear. The CDR3 is made up of 12 amino acids. Germline V gene lookup returns CDR1 SGHAT and CDR2 FQDESV (reference sequence). V shed 2 bases and J shed 4 bases, with 6 bases lying between them. In DNA form, the CDR3 reads TGTGCCAGCAGCTTAAACCCATACGAGCAGTACTTC. Protein sequence: CASSLNPYEQYF.

This rearrangement joins TRBV7-8 to TRBJ2-7, with D perhaps assigned TRBD1 or TRBD2 (6 bases each). The germline CDR1 and CDR2 sequences are SGHVS and FQNEAQ. This CDR3 has 14 residues. V was clipped by 7 bases and J by 0 bases, with 13 bases between them. The CDR3 loop reads CASTPGASSYEQYF. The CDR3 DNA follows: TGTGCCAGCACCCCGGGGGCCAGCTCCTACGAGCAGTACTTC.

This clonotype has only a few counts. This chain joins TRBV6-2 or TRBV6-3 and TRBJ2-3; D unresolved. This CDR3 contains 14 residues. Germline V lookup: CDR1 MNHEY, CDR2 SVGEGT. The ends were cut back, 6 bases at V and 2 bases at J, with 12 bases in the middle. The CDR3 bases are TGTGCCAGCAGCACCGGGCGCTCCACAGATACGCAGTATTTT. Amino acid sequence: CASSTGRSTDTQYF.

This clonotype was seen many times. The chain is built from TRBV24-1 and TRBJ2-5, with D hard to call. CDR3 length equals 16 residues. Trimming took off 3 bases at V and 5 bases at J, with 18 bases between the two ends. Germline loops: CDR1 KGHDR, CDR2 SFDVKD. The CDR3 sequence is CATSDATGRNMETQYF. The CDR3 coding sequence is TGTGCCACCAGTGATGCTACTGGACGTAACATGGAGACCCAGTACTTC.

The chain links TRBV30 to TRBJ2-3; TRBD1 is a possible D gene (6 bases). The CDR3 runs 15 residues. Germline CDR1 reads GTSNPN; CDR2 reads SVGIG (reference sequence). Trimming pared 2 bases from V and 4 bases from J, leaving 16 bases between. This CDR3 reads CAWSLGNRASDTQYF. DNA of the CDR3: TGTGCCTGGAGTCTTGGGAACAGGGCCTCAGATACGCAGTATTTT.

This clonotype came up many times. This chain uses TRBV24-1 with TRBJ2-1; TRBD1 matches at 7 bases. Germline loops: CDR1 KGHDR, CDR2 SFDVKD. V shed 3 bases, J shed 5 bases, and the junction held 6 bases outside the gene matches. This CDR3 has 15 amino acids. CDR3 nucleotide sequence: TGTGCCACCAGTGATGAGGGGGCGGGCAACAATGAGCAGTTCTTC. The encoded protein is CATSDEGAGNNEQFF.

The sample holds a few counts of this clonotype. The genes are TRBV28 and TRBJ1-5, with 9 bases fitting TRBD1. This CDR3 has 15 amino acids. The V segment lost 1 base and the J segment 6 bases; nucleotides outside the gene matches: 4. Looked up from germline, CDR1 is MDHEN and CDR2 is SYDVKM. This chain's CDR3 is CASSLLQGAGQPQHF. In DNA, the CDR3 is TGTGCCAGCAGTTTATTACAGGGGGCGGGTCAGCCCCAGCATTTT. Supplemented by reference TRBV28 and TRBJ1-5, the full variable domain reads DVKVTQSSRYLVKRTGEKVFLECVQDMDHENMFWYRQDPGLGLRLIYFSYDVKMKEKGDIPEGYSVSREKKERFSLILESASTNQTSMYLCASSLLQGAGQPQHFGDGTRLSIL.

This clonotype has a handful of counts. The gene calls are TRBV9 and TRBJ1-1; D may be TRBD1 (6 bases). In germline, CDR1 is SGDLS, CDR2 YYNGEE. Trimming pared 0 bases from V and 1 base from J, leaving 10 bases between. This CDR3 has 15 amino acids. Written as DNA, the CDR3 is TGTGCCAGCAGCGTAGGAGGGGGGGCGAACACTGAAGCTTTCTTT. This sequence encodes CASSVGGGANTEAFF.

The chain recombines TRBV5-1 with TRBJ2-1; TRBD2 might be the D (6 bases). Deletions cut 8 bases from V and 4 bases from J, with 25 bases between. The CDR3 consists of 17 residues. Germline V CDR1 and CDR2: SGHRS, YFSETQ. The CDR3 region has the DNA TGCGCCAGTTTGGCCGGGACTTCAAATCAAGGGTACAATGAGCAGTTCTTC. Translated: CASLAGTSNQGYNEQFF. The full variable domain, rest sourced from reference TRBV5-1 and TRBJ2-1, is KAGVTQTPRYLIKTRGQQVTLSCSPISGHRSVSWYQQTPGQGLQFLFEYFSETQRNKGNFPGRFSGRQFSNSRSEMNVSTLELGDSALYLCASLAGTSNQGYNEQFFGPGTRLTVL.

The table lists this clonotype with many counts. This CDR3 is CASSPDGGSYNEQFF. CDR3 sequence (DNA): TGTGCCAGCAGCCCGGACGGGGGCTCCTACAATGAGCAGTTCTTC. This sequence joins TRBV7-2 and TRBJ2-1; D perhaps matches TRBD2 (6 bases). Trimming stripped 5 bases from V and 0 bases from J, with 11 bases between. This CDR3 has 15 residues. CDR1 is SGHTA, CDR2 FQGNSA, per germline.

This clonotype appeared a few times. The rearrangement joins TRBV28 to TRBJ2-1, with 7 bases identical to TRBD1. Germline assignment: CDR1 MDHEN and CDR2 SYDVKM. This CDR3 region has 17 residues. The V segment lost 3 bases and the J segment 3 bases; nucleotides outside the gene matches: 11. Written as DNA, the CDR3 is TGTGCCAGCAGTTTTCCACTGTCCGGGGACAGCTACAATGAGCAGTTCTTC. Translation: CASSFPLSGDSYNEQFF.

This clonotype turned up a few times. The CDR3, as DNA: TGCAGTGCTCGACTTCGCTTAGCTCCCTACAATGAGCAGTTCTTC. This translates into CSARLRLAPYNEQFF. The V call is TRBV20-1, the J call TRBJ2-1; D unclear. The germline V gene has CDR1 DFQATT and CDR2 SNEGSKA (reference sequence). Trimming took 5 bases from V and 2 from J, leaving 16 bases between them. The CDR3 spans 15 residues.

The rearrangement links TRBV27 to TRBJ2-7; D perhaps matches TRBD1 (5 bases). Germline values: CDR1 MNHEY, CDR2 SMNVEV (reference sequence). The V and J ends lost 3 bases and 6 bases respectively, with 15 bases between them. This CDR3 has 14 amino acids. CDR3 in amino acids: CASSLGLDLGEQYF. The CDR3 DNA is TGTGCCAGCAGTTTGGGGCTAGACTTAGGCGAGCAGTACTTC.

The V call is TRBV6-1, the J call TRBJ2-4; D perhaps matches TRBD2 (6 bases). V was clipped by 0 bases and J by 8 bases, with 11 bases between them. The CDR3 consists of 14 residues. Germline CDR1 reads MNHNS; CDR2 reads SASEGT. CDR3 bases: TGTGCCAGCAGTGAAGCGCTGGGCGGGGACATTCAGTACTTC. Translating gives CASSEALGGDIQYF.

The chain combines TRBV7-7 with TRBJ2-5; no definite D call. The CDR3 has 15 residues. Germline assignment: CDR1 SSHAT and CDR2 FNYEAQ (reference sequence). Trimming left V 2 bases short and J 5 bases short, with 15 bases between. CDR3 in amino acids: CASSLYYGVGETQYF. Here the CDR3 DNA reads TGTGCCAGCAGCTTATACTACGGAGTAGGGGAGACCCAGTACTTC.

The genes are TRBV11-2 and TRBJ2-5, with D perhaps matching TRBD2 (5 bases). CDR1 and CDR2 from the germline V gene are SGHAT and FQNNGV. The CDR3 is 15 residues long. The V end lost 5 bases, the J end lost 8 bases, and 21 bases lay between the germline ends. The CDR3 loop is CASSPAGVPSGTQYF. The CDR3, as DNA: TGTGCCAGCAGCCCCGCGGGCGTGCCATCCGGTACCCAGTACTTC.

The chain uses TRBV12-3 or TRBV12-4 and TRBJ1-1; D gene ambiguous. V lost 1 base and J lost 7, with 4 bases in between. This CDR3 is 11 amino acids long. CDR3 in amino acids: CASSLVGEAFF. The CDR3 DNA follows: TGTGCCAGCAGTTTAGTCGGTGAAGCTTTCTTT.

The sample holds a few counts of this clonotype. The chain joins TRBV28 to TRBJ2-5; no firm D call. V gave up 4 bases and J gave up 2 bases, with 14 bases separating them. This CDR3 is 15 amino acids long. Germline V CDR1 and CDR2: MDHEN, SYDVKM. Here the CDR3 reads CASSSPVKVQETQYF. The CDR3 DNA reads TGTGCCAGCAGTTCCCCGGTCAAGGTACAAGAGACCCAGTACTTC.

V usage is TRBV6-2 or TRBV6-3 and J usage is TRBJ2-2; a possible D gene is TRBD2 (6 bases). The CDR3 contains 16 residues. Deletions cut 3 bases from V and 4 bases from J, with 15 bases between. Looked up from germline, CDR1 is MNHEY and CDR2 is SVGEGT. The CDR3 DNA sequence: TGTGCCAGCAGTTATTTGCCCGGGAGTGTCACCGGGGAGCTGTTTTTT. It encodes CASSYLPGSVTGELFF.

This clonotype was counted many times. The chain joins TRBV2 to TRBJ2-7; 9 bases match TRBD2. Germline-derived CDR1 and CDR2 are SNHLY and FYNNEI. The CDR3 runs to 15 residues. Losses at the gene ends were 1 base for V and 6 bases for J; bases not matched to a gene: 7. The CDR3 loop is CASSEGPSGNFEQYF. CDR3 DNA: TGTGCCAGCAGTGAAGGGCCTAGCGGGAATTTCGAGCAGTACTTC.

This clonotype has just a few counts. This chain connects TRBV7-9 to TRBJ2-7; unclear D gene. From germline, CDR1 is SEHNR and CDR2 FQNEAQ (reference sequence). CDR3 length equals 14 residues. V lost 0 bases and J lost 7, with 13 bases in between. CDR3 region: CASSLAGPLWEQYF. The CDR3 bases are TGTGCCAGCAGCTTAGCCGGTCCCCTGTGGGAGCAGTACTTC.

This clonotype was seen only a few times. CDR3 amino acids: CASSSDSNTEAFF. The CDR3 nucleotides are TGTGCCAGCAGTTCAGACAGCAACACTGAAGCTTTCTTT. The V and J genes are TRBV12-3 or TRBV12-4 and TRBJ1-1; a possible D gene is TRBD1 (5 bases). V gave up 4 bases and J gave up 2 bases, with 8 bases separating them. The CDR3 length is 13 residues.

At least ten counts were recorded for this clonotype. This sequence joins TRBV12-3 or TRBV12-4 and TRBJ2-3; D remains unclear. The CDR3 consists of 16 residues. With 5 bases removed from V and 0 bases from J, the gap between germline ends came to 15 bases. The chain's CDR3 is CASSDPLITSTDTQYF. The CDR3 bases are TGTGCCAGCAGTGACCCGCTCATAACTAGCACAGATACGCAGTATTTT.

In this sample, this clonotype turned up many times. This chain links TRBV24-1 with TRBJ2-1; TRBD2 might be the D (6 bases). The V end was cut by 2 bases, the J end by 9 bases, with 13 bases between. The CDR3 contains 14 residues. Germline V gene lookup returns CDR1 KGHDR and CDR2 SFDVKD. CDR3 region: CATSDSSRGSEQFF. For the CDR3, the DNA is TGTGCCACCAGTGATTCGTCCCGGGGGTCTGAGCAGTTCTTC.

The chain has TRBV19 and TRBJ2-2; D is uncertain. The CDR3 runs to 13 residues. Germline assignment: CDR1 LNHDA and CDR2 SQIVND (reference sequence). V lost 6 bases to trimming and J lost 6 bases, with 11 bases between them. CDR3 sequence: CASSPISAGELFF. The CDR3 DNA sequence: TGTGCCAGTAGCCCTATTTCGGCCGGGGAGCTGTTTTTT.